This T cell receptor (beta chain) was retrieved from a study of blood T cell repertoires in COVID-19. The method was immunoSEQ multiplex PCR; TCRdb's version includes in-frame clones alone and lacks a portion of them. This table holds some 58,000 clones, around 86% found once. Trimming took 3 bases from V and 7 from J; bases not matched to a gene: 18. The CDR3 spans 17 residues. Germline CDR1 SGHRS, CDR2 YFSETQ. This clone has a handful of counts. This clonotype originated in a man aged 45 to 65 with active COVID-19. This rearrangement joins TRBV5-1 to TRBJ1-2, with 7 bases lining up with TRBD1. Sequencing was done on a sample of peripheral blood. The CDR3 DNA sequence: TGCGCCAGCAGCTCGGACAGGAATAATCTTCTAGTAGGTGGCTACACCTTC. It translates to CASSSDRNNLLVGGYTF.